This TCR beta chain was sequenced for a study of blood T cells in healthy people across ages (dated by TCRdb to 2013 to 2016). Concerning the study at large: In model experiments, template switching captured roughly one uniquely barcoded TCR beta cDNA molecule for every two T cells. To track age-related changes in TCR beta repertoire diversity, the study relied on deep sequencing normalized with unique cDNA molecular identifiers. The study analyzed two additional independent replicas of 1 million unique cDNA reads from the same blood draw for two donors, one aged 18 to 30 and one aged 80 or older. To avoid experimental bias, donors of different ages were spread randomly across the sequencing lanes. The donors were split into four age groups: young (average around 17 years), middle-aged (about 40), aged (more than 60) and long-lived (about 82).

The CDR3 sequence holds 14 residues, the cysteine and phenylalanine included. Only CDR3 DNA is held: 42 bases, read in frame from base 1. Trimming removed 7 bases from V and 9 bases from J, leaving 19 bases between the germline ends. The germline V gene sets CDR1 to MDHEN and CDR2 to SYDVKM. The donors were some 39 Caucasian individuals from Russia, aged 6 to 90 years, who were systemically healthy. Each donor gave approximately 10 milliliters of peripheral blood, collected into EDTA-treated Vacutainer tubes. Ficoll-Paque density-gradient centrifugation was used to isolate PBMCs, with at least 6.5 million obtained per sample. Total RNA, at least 5 micrograms per sample, was extracted from PBMCs with Trizol reagent. For every donor, flow cytometry on a PBMC aliquot measured the percentage of naive CD45RAhigh/CD27high T cells. What the study reported, not specific to this receptor: The percentage of naive T cells measured by flow cytometry correlated strongly with observed TCR beta diversity. The long-lived group showed more naive CD4+ T cells, fewer expanded clones and increased TCR diversity than the aged group, suggesting age selection. Observed TCR beta diversity per million T cells fell roughly linearly with age, and a significant reduction was already apparent by age roughly 40. Because profiling used bulk unsorted PBMCs, naive and antigen-experienced compartments could not be compared conclusively. The CMV infection status of donors was not known, potentially confounding age-related changes in expanded clonotypes. Estimates of total diversity based on one million sequenced T cells were regarded as lower bounds and as underestimates.

About this clonotype: Its antigen remains undetermined. No much larger clone exists at a distance of one base, and base qualities are not known.

Libraries were built with 5' RACE. The sample was run on an Illumina HiSeq 2500. A second PCR of about 6 to 11 cycles was performed with a sample-barcoded 5' primer and a J-beta primer mix. A unique molecular identifier was introduced onto each TCR beta cDNA molecule by a template-switch 5' adaptor carrying 12 random nucleotides. Each sample yielded at least 3 million CDR3-containing paired-end reads. The Mint cDNA synthesis kit, primed by a TRBC-specific oligonucleotide, was used to synthesize first-strand cDNA from all RNA. After uracil-DNA glycosylase treatment, a first 18-cycle PCR used universal primers M1SS and BC2_uni_R on all cDNA. Per the source publication's procedure: For normalization, 1 million high-quality reads were randomly selected from each sample, with every read carrying a distinct molecular identifier. Instead of being binned into consensus sequences, reads that shared molecular identifiers were thrown out. MiTCR, run with a Q25 quality threshold and the strictest error-elimination algorithm, handled CDR3 identification, clonotype clustering and error correction. Lower-bound total TCR beta diversity was estimated with a nonparametric unseen species model using Euler transformation. TCRdb's own reprocessing of the public reads used fastp at Q25 and MiXCR and kept productive beta chains. Entries are consolidated by CDR3 protein sequence, retaining the most common genes and DNA. Clone size and V and J calls follow TCRdb, not the original study. The sample table contains approximately 700,000 distinct CDR3 sequences; only one count was recorded for 32% of them. Roughly 15% of the sample goes to the ten largest clones.

This sequence was found in a woman older than 75 in good health. Donor details come from another sample of the same person, matched by shared clones. Specimen: blood. The chain is made from TRBV28 and TRBJ2-1, with TRBD2 as a weak D call on 6 bases. The CDR3 reads as follows: CASNRGLSRSEQFF. Read as DNA, the sequence is TGTGCCAGCAACCGGGGACTCTCTCGAAGTGAGCAGTTCTTC.